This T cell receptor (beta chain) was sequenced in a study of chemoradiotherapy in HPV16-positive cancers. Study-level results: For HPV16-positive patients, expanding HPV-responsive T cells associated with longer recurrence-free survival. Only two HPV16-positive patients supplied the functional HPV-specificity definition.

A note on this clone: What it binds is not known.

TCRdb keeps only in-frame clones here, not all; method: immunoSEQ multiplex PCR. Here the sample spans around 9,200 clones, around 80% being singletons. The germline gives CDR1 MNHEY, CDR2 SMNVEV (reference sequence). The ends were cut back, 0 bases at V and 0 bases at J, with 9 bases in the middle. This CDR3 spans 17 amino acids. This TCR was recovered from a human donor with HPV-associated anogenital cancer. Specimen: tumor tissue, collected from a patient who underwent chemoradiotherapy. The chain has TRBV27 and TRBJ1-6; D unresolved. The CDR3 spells CASSLSTRSSYNSPLHF. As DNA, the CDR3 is TGTGCCAGCAGTTTATCTACTAGGAGCTCCTATAATTCACCCCTCCACTTT.